A single sample is the source of the 30 T cell receptor beta chains below, sequenced in a study of technical replicates of blood from a handful of donors. Only in-frame clones appear in the TCRdb table, and some are missing; sequencing was by immunoSEQ multiplex PCR. This table holds approximately 88,000 clones, approximately 94% found once. Material: T cells isolated from PBMCs. These receptors were collected from a human donor in good health.

This chain connects TRBV5-1 to TRBJ1-3, with a weak D call TRBD1 (5 bases). CDR1 and CDR2 from the germline V gene are SGHRS and YFSETQ. This CDR3 comprises 15 residues. Deletions cut 4 bases from V and 3 bases from J, with 14 bases between. This CDR3 is CASSNAGGFGNTIYF. CDR3 nucleotide sequence: TGCGCCAGCAGCAACGCCGGGGGATTTGGAAACACCATATATTTT.

The genes are TRBV6-5 and TRBJ1-2, with D perhaps matching TRBD1 (6 bases). Between the trimmed V and J ends, which lost 2 bases and 2 bases, there was a span of 15 bases. The CDR3 has 16 residues. Germline assignment: CDR1 MNHEY and CDR2 SVGAGI. CDR3 sequence: CASSYETGAFNYGYTF. The CDR3 nucleotides are TGTGCCAGCAGTTACGAGACAGGAGCCTTCAACTATGGCTACACCTTC.

This chain links TRBV7-8 with TRBJ2-1; tentatively, D is TRBD1 (5 bases). The CDR3 runs 15 residues. The germline CDR1 and CDR2 sequences are SGHVS and FQNEAQ. Trimming shortened V by 5 bases and J by 6 bases, and 17 bases separated the two germline ends. The CDR3 DNA reads as TGTGCCAGCAGCCTCCAGGGAAGGTCTGGCAATGAGCAGTTCTTC. Encoded protein: CASSLQGRSGNEQFF.

The chain recombines TRBV11-2 with TRBJ2-3; TRBD2 matches 7 bases. The germline gives CDR1 SGHAT, CDR2 FQNNGV. The J segment lost 11 bases and the V segment lost 5 bases, leaving 10 bases of the junction unmatched. This CDR3 has 13 amino acids. In DNA form, the CDR3 reads TGTGCCAGCAGCCCCTCGGGAGGATTCAGGCAGTATTTT. Its translation is CASSPSGGFRQYF.

This chain uses TRBV5-1 with TRBJ2-7; the match to TRBD1 covers 12 bases. The CDR3 extends over 16 amino acids. From germline, CDR1 is SGHRS and CDR2 YFSETQ. V lost 4 bases, J lost 2 bases, and 7 bases stayed unmatched. The CDR3 region has the DNA TGCGCCAGCAGCGCGGGGGACAGGGGGCTTGCCTACGAGCAGTACTTC. Its protein is CASSAGDRGLAYEQYF.

The chain joins TRBV5-4 to TRBJ2-3, with TRBD2 matching over 7 bases. CDR1 is SGHNT, CDR2 YYREEE, per germline (reference sequence). Trimming at V came to 7 bases and at J to 0 bases, leaving 11 bases not matched to a gene. This CDR3 region has 16 residues. CDR3 bases: TGTGCCAGCGCGGAGGGGCGGGGGTTAAGCACAGATACGCAGTATTTT. Residues: CASAEGRGLSTDTQYF.

This chain links TRBV29-1 with TRBJ2-1, with D possibly being TRBD2 (6 bases). V lost 5 bases and J lost 0, with 11 bases in between. CDR3 length: 14 amino acids. Germline CDR1 and CDR2: SQVTM and ANQGSEA. The CDR3 is CSVTGDSSYNEQFF. CDR3 nucleotide sequence: TGCAGCGTTACGGGGGATAGCTCCTACAATGAGCAGTTCTTC.

The gene calls are TRBV9 and TRBJ2-3, with D unresolved. Germline loops: CDR1 SGDLS, CDR2 YYNGEE. V was shortened by 3 bases and J by 6 bases, with 11 bases between the two germline ends. This CDR3 comprises 13 residues. The CDR3 region is CASSDSPLDTQYF. The CDR3, as DNA: TGTGCCAGCAGCGATAGTCCGCTTGATACGCAGTATTTT.

J is TRBJ2-1 and V is TRBV4-1; 9 bases match TRBD1. The CDR3 has 18 residues. The V segment lost 5 bases and the J segment 2 bases; nucleotides outside the gene matches: 13. Germline V gene lookup returns CDR1 MGHRA and CDR2 YSYEKL. Here the CDR3 DNA reads TGCGCCAGCAGCTTGTACCGGGACAGGGAAGGTCCCTACAATGAGCAGTTCTTC. Protein product: CASSLYRDREGPYNEQFF.

The chain recombines TRBV7-8 with TRBJ2-1; TRBD2 is a possible D gene (5 bases). The CDR3 covers 15 residues. Germline V gene sequence: CDR1 SGHVS, CDR2 FQNEAQ. V was pared by 2 bases and J by 0 bases, with 8 bases between. The CDR3 DNA is TGTGCCAGCAGCTTACTCCGGGGCTCCTACAATGAGCAGTTCTTC. It specifies CASSLLRGSYNEQFF.

This clone is a singleton in its sample. The chain recombines TRBV9 with TRBJ2-1; the match to TRBD1 covers 7 bases. Germline V gene data show CDR1 as SGDLS and CDR2 as YYNGEE. This CDR3 comprises 14 residues. V was pared by 0 bases and J by 6 bases, with 3 bases of the junction left unmatched. The CDR3 coding sequence is TGTGCCAGCAGCGTAGATCCAGGGGGCAATGAGCAGTTCTTC. Residues: CASSVDPGGNEQFF.

The rearrangement uses TRBV18 and TRBJ1-4, with a possible D match to TRBD1 (5 bases). This CDR3 has 14 amino acids. Germline values: CDR1 KGHSH, CDR2 LQKENI. Trimming stripped 5 bases from V and 0 bases from J, with 7 bases between. As DNA, the CDR3 is TGTGCCAGCTCAGAACAGGCAACTAATGAAAAACTGTTTTTT. It is translated as CASSEQATNEKLFF.

This clone showed up just once. The J gene is TRBJ2-3, the V gene TRBV5-8; TRBD1 might be the D (6 bases). Between the trimmed V and J ends, which lost 2 bases and 3 bases, there was a span of 22 bases. The germline V gene has CDR1 SGHTS and CDR2 YDEGEE. This CDR3 is built from 18 residues. The CDR3 coding sequence is TGTGCCAGCAGCTTAAGCGGACAGTCCCCCGTTGTAACAGATACGCAGTATTTT. It yields the protein CASSLSGQSPVVTDTQYF.

The V call is TRBV5-1, the J call TRBJ1-1, with 8 bases that match TRBD1. V shed 0 bases, J shed 3 bases, and the junction held 7 bases outside the gene matches. This CDR3 contains 16 residues. Germline V lookup: CDR1 SGHRS, CDR2 YFSETQ. The CDR3 sequence: CASSLGRGRFDTEAFF. The CDR3 nucleotides read TGCGCCAGCAGCTTGGGCAGGGGGCGCTTTGACACTGAAGCTTTCTTT.

The chain is built from TRBV2 and TRBJ2-1, with TRBD2 identical over 10 bases. Per germline, CDR1 SNHLY and CDR2 FYNNEI. V lost 8 bases, J lost 4 bases, and 8 bases stayed unmatched. This CDR3 comprises 15 residues. In DNA form, the CDR3 reads TGTGCCAGCCTCGAGAGCGGGAGGGCTTACAATGAGCAGTTCTTC. Translation: CASLESGRAYNEQFF.

This clone was seen a single time. One junction end does not reproduce the germline sequence, and a read error may be involved. The V gene is TRBV15, the J gene TRBJ1-5; 9 bases fit TRBD1. The CDR3 has 15 residues. Germline values: CDR1 LNHNV, CDR2 YYDKDF (reference sequence). The CDR3 DNA follows: TGTGCCACCAGAAGGACAGGGGACGGGAATCAGCCCCGGCATTTT. Amino acid sequence: CATRRTGDGNQPRHF.

The chain is built from TRBV6-6 and TRBJ1-5, with 7 nucleotides matching TRBD1. The CDR3 covers 14 residues. Germline values: CDR1 MNHNY, CDR2 SVGAGI (reference sequence). Unmatched junction bases numbered 5, after V lost 6 bases and J lost 3 bases. The CDR3 sequence: CASRSGQTNQPQHF. CDR3 bases: TGTGCCAGCAGATCGGGACAGACCAATCAGCCCCAGCATTTT.

The rearrangement uses TRBV27 and TRBJ2-1; TRBD2 agrees at 11 bases. Germline V gives CDR1 MNHEY, CDR2 SMNVEV (reference sequence). V shed 7 bases and J 6 bases; nucleotides not matched to a gene: 8. CDR3 length equals 15 residues. As DNA, the CDR3 is TGTGCCAGCACGGCCGGGACTAGCGGCCTCAATGAGCAGTTCTTC. Protein sequence: CASTAGTSGLNEQFF.

DNA of the CDR3: TGTGCCAGCAGGTACAGCTCGACACTCTCCTACGAGCAGTACTTC. Residues: CASRYSSTLSYEQYF. The gene calls are TRBV2 and TRBJ2-7; D is uncertain. Looked up from germline, CDR1 is SNHLY and CDR2 is FYNNEI. V was clipped by 6 bases and J by 0 bases, with 15 bases between them. The length of the CDR3 is 15 residues.

This CDR3 reads CASSPDRAEAFF. The CDR3 coding sequence is TGCGCCAGCAGCCCGGACAGGGCTGAAGCTTTCTTT. The rearrangement links TRBV4-1 to TRBJ1-1, with TRBD1 matching over 8 bases. The CDR3 has 12 residues. The V segment lost 4 bases and the J segment 6 bases; nucleotides outside the gene matches: 1. CDR1 and CDR2 (germline): MGHRA, YSYEKL.

The chain is built from TRBV18 and TRBJ2-1, with no clear D. The V end lost 0 bases, the J end lost 0 bases, and 15 bases lay between the germline ends. The CDR3 is 18 amino acids. CDR1 and CDR2 from the germline V gene are KGHSH and LQKENI. CDR3 in amino acids: CASSPPIDTMFSYNEQFF. The CDR3 DNA reads TGTGCCAGCTCACCACCGATCGACACCATGTTCTCCTACAATGAGCAGTTCTTC. Together with reference TRBV18 and TRBJ2-1, the CDR3 gives the full variable domain: NAGVMQNPRHLVRRRGQEARLRCSPMKGHSHVYWYRQLPEEGLKFMVYLQKENIIDESGMPKERFSAEFPKEGPSILRIQQVVRGDSAAYFCASSPPIDTMFSYNEQFFGPGTRLTVL.

The rearrangement joins TRBV28 to TRBJ2-2; 9 nucleotides match TRBD1. The germline gives CDR1 MDHEN, CDR2 SYDVKM. This CDR3 is built from 15 residues. V was clipped by 3 bases and J by 7 bases; unmatched bases: 6. Written as DNA, the CDR3 is TGTGCCAGCAGTTTTGGGGACAGGGTTGGCGGGGAGCTGTTTTTT. This translates into CASSFGDRVGGELFF.

The chain carries TRBV6-6 and TRBJ1-2, with D perhaps TRBD1 (6 bases). Trimming stripped 0 bases from V and 0 bases from J, with 11 bases between. Germline V CDR1 and CDR2: MNHNY, SVGAGI (reference sequence). The CDR3 is made up of 16 amino acids. The CDR3 DNA is TGTGCCAGCAGTTACTCGGGGGACACGACTAACTATGGCTACACCTTC. Encoded protein: CASSYSGDTTNYGYTF.

The V and J genes are TRBV5-4 and TRBJ1-1; TRBD1 agrees at 7 bases. Germline CDR1 is SGHNT and CDR2 is YYREEE (reference sequence). CDR3 size: 14 residues. Trimming took 4 bases from V and 2 from J; bases not matched to a gene: 5. The CDR3 sequence: CASSEGTENTEAFF. CDR3 nucleotide sequence: TGTGCCAGCAGCGAGGGGACAGAAAACACTGAAGCTTTCTTT.

V gene TRBV14 combines with J gene TRBJ2-7; possibly TRBD1 for D (5 bases). V was pared by 0 bases and J by 5 bases, with 14 bases between. The germline gives CDR1 SGHDN, CDR2 FVKESK. This CDR3 is 15 amino acids long. The CDR3 DNA is TGTGCCAGCAGCCAAGATGCAGGGTTCTTCCACGAGCAGTACTTC. Amino acids: CASSQDAGFFHEQYF.

This chain links TRBV5-1 with TRBJ2-1; weak D call: TRBD2 (5 bases). The germline V and J ends were trimmed by 4 bases and 8 bases, with 13 bases remaining between them. The CDR3 totals 13 residues. The germline CDR1 and CDR2 sequences are SGHRS and YFSETQ. The CDR3 DNA follows: TGCGCCAGCAGCCACCTCGCGGGCGATGAGCAGTTCTTC. It yields the protein CASSHLAGDEQFF.

The chain couples TRBV28 to TRBJ1-4; the match to TRBD1 covers 10 bases. This CDR3 has 20 amino acids. Germline CDR1 and CDR2: MDHEN and SYDVKM. With 1 base clipped from V and 4 bases from J, the junction kept 15 bases outside the gene matches. CDR3 loop: CASSLYIMGDRGALNEKLFF. The CDR3 nucleotides are TGTGCCAGCAGTTTATATATAATGGGGGACAGGGGAGCCCTTAATGAAAAACTGTTTTTT.

The rearrangement uses TRBV5-8 and TRBJ1-1; 8 bases are a match to TRBD1. The CDR3 runs to 13 residues. J was trimmed by 8 bases and V by 3 bases; bases with no gene match: 6. From germline, CDR1 is SGHTS and CDR2 YDEGEE. The CDR3 region is CASSSPTGVEAFF. CDR3 nucleotide sequence: TGTGCCAGCAGCTCTCCGACAGGGGTCGAAGCTTTCTTT.

The rearrangement joins TRBV4-1 to TRBJ1-1; D is undetermined. Germline V gene data show CDR1 as MGHRA and CDR2 as YSYEKL. V dropped 4 bases and J dropped 4 bases, with 19 bases sitting between them. CDR3 length: 16 amino acids. The CDR3 region has the DNA TGCGCCAGCAGCCGACACCAGGACTTGGGGTTCACTGAAGCTTTCTTT. Its translation is CASSRHQDLGFTEAFF.

The chain links TRBV27 to TRBJ1-1; TRBD1 matches at 7 bases. CDR3 length: 16 amino acids. V lost 6 bases, J lost 0 bases, and 10 bases stayed unmatched. The V gene's germline CDR1 is MNHEY and CDR2 SMNVEV (reference sequence). The chain's CDR3 is CASSTGQPVMNTEAFF. CDR3 bases: TGTGCCAGCAGCACGGGACAGCCCGTCATGAACACTGAAGCTTTCTTT.